This entry lists 9 T cell receptor beta chains sequenced from one sample in a study of cytomegalovirus exposure and HLA in healthy donors. Here immunoSEQ multiplex PCR was the method, and the copy in TCRdb shows in-frame clones only, minus some. This sample carries about 150,000 clones, less than 90% of them seen once, and the ten largest clones take around 20%. The sample was PBMCs. The receptor set was obtained from a man between 18 and 35 years old in good health and CMV-seropositive.

The chain uses TRBV29-1 and TRBJ1-2; 10 bases are a match to TRBD1. Germline V CDR1 and CDR2: SQVTM, ANQGSEA. This CDR3 has 12 amino acids. V gave up 7 bases and J gave up 2 bases; unmatched junction bases: 1. This CDR3 is CSAGQGNYGYTF. DNA of the CDR3: TGCAGCGCGGGACAGGGGAACTATGGCTACACCTTC.

J is TRBJ2-5 and V is TRBV5-1; no firm D call. The CDR3 has 14 residues. The V gene's germline CDR1 is SGHRS and CDR2 YFSETQ. V lost 3 bases, J lost 1 base, and 10 bases lay in between. The DNA of the CDR3 is TGCGCCAGCAGCTCGGGTGGCAGCCAAGAGACCCAGTACTTC. Translating gives CASSSGGSQETQYF.

V and J are TRBV19 and TRBJ1-1, with D tentatively TRBD1 (6 bases). The CDR3 length is 14 residues. The V and J ends lost 7 bases and 1 base respectively, with 13 bases between them. CDR1 LNHDA and CDR2 SQIVND come from the germline V gene (reference sequence). The CDR3 DNA sequence: TGTGCCAGTACTAACCCAGGGGCGAACACTGAAGCTTTCTTT. Its translation is CASTNPGANTEAFF. The variable domain in full, completed from reference TRBV19 and TRBJ1-1, reads DGGITQSPKYLFRKEGQNVTLSCEQNLNHDAMYWYRQDPGQGLRLIYYSQIVNDFQKGDIAEGYSVSREKKESFPLTVTSAQKNPTAFYLCASTNPGANTEAFFGQGTRLTVV.

V usage is TRBV10-2 and J usage is TRBJ2-3; D remains ambiguous. The V end lost 0 bases, the J end lost 4 bases, and 8 bases lay between the germline ends. The CDR3 length is 14 residues. Germline lookup yields CDR1 WSHSY and CDR2 SAAADI. The CDR3 DNA is TGCGCCAGCAGTGAGTCGTTAGTAGCAGATACGCAGTATTTT. Translation: CASSESLVADTQYF.

The chain joins TRBV7-8 to TRBJ1-1, with 7 positions matching TRBD1. The CDR3 is made up of 16 amino acids. The germline V gene encodes CDR1 SGHVS and CDR2 FQNEAQ. V shed 4 bases, J shed 6 bases, and the junction held 14 bases outside the gene matches. The CDR3 region is CASSSHSPRGQAEAFF. Written as DNA, the CDR3 is TGTGCCAGCAGCTCCCATAGCCCGAGGGGGCAGGCTGAAGCTTTCTTT.

The chain employs TRBV7-9 and TRBJ2-7, with D unclear. Per germline, CDR1 SEHNR and CDR2 FQNEAQ (reference sequence). V lost 0 bases, J lost 2 bases, and 11 bases lay in between. This CDR3 spans 15 amino acids. This CDR3 reads CASSLARHSPYEQYF. The CDR3 DNA follows: TGTGCCAGCAGCTTAGCCCGACACTCGCCCTACGAGCAGTACTTC.

This clone was found once. The gene calls are TRBV7-3 and TRBJ2-1, with D perhaps matching TRBD2 (5 bases). The CDR3 is made up of 16 amino acids. The germline CDR1 and CDR2 sequences are SGHTA and FQGTGA. V was pared by 5 bases and J by 1 base, with 15 bases between. The CDR3 protein is CASSPRPLGSYNEQFF. CDR3 coding DNA: TGTGCCAGCAGCCCCCGACCACTAGGATCCTACAATGAGCAGTTCTTC.

The chain recombines TRBV27 with TRBJ2-5, with a tentative D call TRBD2 (7 bases). Looked up from germline, CDR1 is MNHEY and CDR2 is SMNVEV (reference sequence). Trimming removed 2 bases at V and 4 bases at J, with 14 bases between. CDR3 length equals 15 residues. The DNA of the CDR3 is TGTGCCAGCAGTTTAAGGGGGGGGCTGGGAGAGACCCAGTACTTC. This codes for CASSLRGGLGETQYF.

The chain combines TRBV7-8 with TRBJ2-2; TRBD1 aligns across 9 bases. This CDR3 comprises 16 residues. Trimming removed 3 bases from V and 3 bases from J; junction bases left unmatched: 5. Per germline, CDR1 SGHVS and CDR2 FQNEAQ. The CDR3 DNA reads TGTGCCAGCAGCTTTCACCGGGACAGGGACACCGGGGAGCTGTTTTTT. This translates into CASSFHRDRDTGELFF.